The 5 T cell receptor beta chains in this list originate from one sample, sequenced in a study of shared clonotypes between healthy human individuals. Positively selected for CCR7, the CD45RO-negative cells used as naive CD8 cells excluded terminally differentiated effector memory CD45RA+ cells. Libraries were prepared by immunoSEQ multiplex PCR; TCRdb keeps only in-frame clonotypes and omits some of them. This table has 550,000 to 750,000 clones, about 91% appearing once. The sequenced material came from naive CD8+ T cells sorted from blood. The receptors were gathered from a young man in good health.

The J gene is TRBJ2-1, the V gene TRBV15; no definite D call. CDR3 length equals 15 residues. Germline loops: CDR1 LNHNV, CDR2 YYDKDF (reference sequence). V lost 5 bases and J 0 bases, leaving 11 bases between the germline ends. The CDR3 spells CATSGTLSSYNEQFF. The CDR3 DNA reads TGTGCCACCAGCGGTACTCTCAGCTCCTACAATGAGCAGTTCTTC.

V usage is TRBV5-1 and J usage is TRBJ2-7; 9 nucleotides align to TRBD2. J lost 5 bases, V lost 0 bases, and 6 bases had no gene match. The CDR3 runs 15 residues. Looked up from germline, CDR1 is SGHRS and CDR2 is YFSETQ. DNA of the CDR3: TGCGCCAGCAGCTTGGGGGGACTAGCTGCCGACGAGCAGTACTTC. It is translated as CASSLGGLAADEQYF.

This clone was recorded only once. This chain links TRBV29-1 with TRBJ2-7; D gene unclear. Germline CDR1 SQVTM, CDR2 ANQGSEA. This CDR3 is built from 12 residues. Trimming removed 2 bases from V and 6 bases from J, with 11 bases in between. This chain's CDR3 is CSVELAVGEQYF. The DNA of the CDR3 is TGCAGCGTTGAATTGGCAGTCGGCGAGCAGTACTTC.

In this sample, this clone turned up once. The J gene is TRBJ2-2, the V gene TRBV9; tentatively, D is TRBD1 (6 bases). V gave up 2 bases and J gave up 3 bases, with 11 bases separating them. Germline V gene data show CDR1 as SGDLS and CDR2 as YYNGEE. The CDR3 runs 15 residues. In DNA, the CDR3 is TGTGCCAGCAGCGTCGGGACACCCTACACCGGGGAGCTGTTTTTT. Its protein product is CASSVGTPYTGELFF.

This clone showed up just a few times. J is TRBJ2-3 and V is TRBV7-8; unclear D gene. The CDR3 runs to 15 residues. With 2 bases removed from V and 2 bases from J, the gap between germline ends came to 11 bases. The V gene's germline CDR1 is SGHVS and CDR2 FQNEAQ. CDR3 in DNA: TGTGCCAGCAGCTTACCCCCGGATTACACAGATACGCAGTATTTT. Translation: CASSLPPDYTDTQYF.